Below are 8 T cell receptor beta chains sequenced from a single sample in a study of T-cell reconstitution after alpha-beta-depleted transplantation in children. Unique molecular identifiers were used to barcode this TCRbeta library. MiXCR, run by TCRdb on the PCR reads, gives a single entry per CDR3 protein. This table has over 200,000 distinct CDR3 sequences, approximately 8% appearing once. The source material was PBMCs, mostly from graft donor cells, sampled 360 days after TCRalphabeta/CD19-depleted stem cell transplant. The receptors were gathered from a male patient between 2 and 9 years old who had a stem cell transplant for acute myeloid leukemia, so the T cells may come from the graft donor.

This clonotype turned up a few times. V is TRBV9 and J is TRBJ2-1, with 8 bases that match TRBD2. The length of the CDR3 is 15 residues. The germline CDR1 and CDR2 sequences are SGDLS and YYNGEE. The V and J ends lost 3 bases and 6 bases, in that order; junction bases with no gene match: 8. The CDR3 spells CASSATGGPRNEQFF. DNA for the CDR3: TGTGCCAGCAGCGCGACGGGAGGGCCACGCAATGAGCAGTTCTTC.

This clonotype was seen at least ten times. J is TRBJ1-5 and V is TRBV10-3; no firm D call. The CDR3 loop spans 16 amino acids. CDR1 is ENHRY and CDR2 is SYGVKD in the germline V gene. V shed 3 bases and J shed 4 bases, with 16 bases lying between them. CDR3 residues: CAISEGSASANQPQHF. The CDR3 DNA is TGTGCCATCAGTGAAGGCAGTGCTTCAGCGAATCAGCCCCAGCATTTT.

Many counts were recorded for this clonotype. In DNA form, the CDR3 reads TGTGCCAGCAGTTTCCGTAGAATGAACACTGAAGCTTTCTTT. It codes for CASSFRRMNTEAFF. The chain links TRBV12-3 or TRBV12-4 to TRBJ1-1; D is uncertain. The CDR3 is made up of 14 amino acids. Between the trimmed V and J ends, which lost 3 bases and 0 bases, there was a span of 8 bases.

The table lists this clonotype with many counts. V gene TRBV7-6 combines with J gene TRBJ2-7; tentative D call: TRBD1 (6 bases). Germline lookup yields CDR1 SGHVS and CDR2 FNYEAQ. The V gene lost 4 bases and the J gene lost 0 bases, with 13 bases spanning the gap. CDR3 size: 15 residues. As DNA, the CDR3 is TGTGCCAGCAGCTGCCGGGACATAACCTCCTACGAGCAGTACTTC. Translated, it gives CASSCRDITSYEQYF. The complete variable domain, with remaining parts taken from reference TRBV7-6 and TRBJ2-7, reads GAGVSQSPRYKVTKRGQDVALRCDPISGHVSLYWYRQALGQGPEFLTYFNYEAQQDKSGLPNDRFSAERPEGSISTLTIQRTEQRDSAMYRCASSCRDITSYEQYFGPGTRLTVT.

This clonotype has more than one count but fewer than ten. This sequence joins TRBV5-1 and TRBJ2-5; tentatively, D is TRBD1 (5 bases). Germline-derived CDR1 and CDR2 are SGHRS and YFSETQ. The CDR3 sequence is 14 residues long. Trimming shortened V by 0 bases and J by 5 bases, and 11 bases separated the two germline ends. CDR3 region: CASSLGGLRETQYF. The CDR3 nucleotides are TGCGCCAGCAGCTTGGGGGGCCTCCGGGAGACCCAGTACTTC.

A remark on this clonotype: Possible read error: a much larger clone is one base away. V gene TRBV15 combines with J gene TRBJ2-1, with D possibly being TRBD1 or TRBD2 (5 bases each). The CDR3 length is 15 residues. The V end was cut by 4 bases, the J end by 6 bases, with 16 bases between. Germline V gene data show CDR1 as LNHNV and CDR2 as YYDKDF (reference sequence). CDR3 in DNA: TGTGCCACCAGCAAACCGGGACGGAAGTCCAATGAGCAGTTCTTC. It codes for CATSKPGRKSNEQFF.

This clonotype was counted ten times or more. V usage is TRBV12-3 or TRBV12-4 and J usage is TRBJ2-3; TRBD1 matches at 8 bases. J gave up 2 bases and V 3 bases, and 4 bases lay outside the gene matches. The CDR3 is 15 residues long. The CDR3 sequence: CASSFGQGATDTQYF. CDR3 DNA sequence: TGTGCCAGCAGTTTCGGGCAGGGGGCCACAGATACGCAGTATTTT.

This clonotype was detected many times. V and J are TRBV21-1 and TRBJ2-7. TRBV21-1 is a pseudogene locus. The CDR3 is 14 residues long. The CDR3 spells CASSKGDRNYEQYF. Written as DNA, the CDR3 is TGTGCCAGCAGCAAAGGTGACCGCAACTACGAGCAGTACTTC.